The 4 T cell receptor beta chains below come from one sample, sequenced in a study of T cell responses to AZD1222 COVID-19 vaccine. Sequenced by immunoSEQ multiplex PCR; TCRdb stores in-frame clones only, minus some. This sample has 95,000 to 100,000 clones, with about 90% found just once. Sequences were derived from peripheral blood, sampled on day 0 of AZD1222 vaccination. All receptors come from an adult in good health.

The chain is built from TRBV29-1 and TRBJ2-7; TRBD2 aligns across 7 bases. The germline gives CDR1 SQVTM, CDR2 ANQGSEA. Trimming cost V 3 bases and J 2 bases; bases outside gene matches: 16. The CDR3 is 17 residues long. The DNA of the CDR3 is TGCAGCGTTGAGCTCCTTGGCCTCAGCGGGACTGCCTACGAGCAGTACTTC. Protein product: CSVELLGLSGTAYEQYF.

The sample holds one count of this clone. The V gene is TRBV7-9, the J gene TRBJ2-2, with 9 positions matching TRBD1. The CDR3 is 17 residues long. Germline V gene data show CDR1 as SEHNR and CDR2 as FQNEAQ (reference sequence). V shed 0 bases and J 6 bases; nucleotides not matched to a gene: 8. The CDR3 sequence: CASSLATGTGQAGELFF. The CDR3 DNA reads TGTGCCAGCAGCTTAGCCACCGGGACAGGGCAAGCCGGGGAGCTGTTTTTT.

CDR3 in amino acids: CASRDVAGELFF. The CDR3 bases are TGTGCCAGCCGGGACGTAGCCGGGGAGCTGTTTTTT. The J gene is TRBJ2-2, the V gene TRBV12-3 or TRBV12-4; D tentatively reads TRBD1 or TRBD2 (5 bases each). Trimming shortened V by 8 bases and J by 6 bases, and 10 bases separated the two germline ends. The CDR3 length is 12 residues.

V usage is TRBV5-1 and J usage is TRBJ1-6, with 8 bases fitting TRBD1. CDR1 SGHRS and CDR2 YFSETQ come from the germline V gene. The V and J ends lost 4 bases and 5 bases, in that order; junction bases with no gene match: 8. The length of the CDR3 is 16 residues. DNA of the CDR3: TGCGCCAGCAGCACCTTGACAGGGGCGGATAATTCACCCCTCCACTTT. The encoded protein is CASSTLTGADNSPLHF.